This entry features one TCR beta chain sequence. Assay used: immunoSEQ multiplex PCR; TCRdb lists only in-frame clones, some missing. This sample has approximately 490,000 clones; roughly 87% occur once, and the top ten carry 0.7%. V gave up 2 bases and J gave up 7 bases; unmatched junction bases: 6. The V gene's germline CDR1 is MGHRA and CDR2 YSYEKL. This CDR3 region has 16 residues. This sample was included in a study of blood T cell repertoires in COVID-19. Participants, about 18 to 100 years old, spanned fewer than 30 US areas. The gene calls are TRBV4-1 and TRBJ2-1; 12 positions agree with TRBD2. The receptor was isolated from a woman aged 18 to 35 who had recovered from COVID-19. Material: PBMCs or T cells enriched from blood (not recorded which). CDR3 region: CASSQRTTSGGNEQFF. The CDR3 bases are TGCGCCAGCAGCCAAAGAACTACTAGCGGGGGGAATGAGCAGTTCTTC.